A single sample gave rise to the 12 T cell receptor beta chains below, sequenced in a study of cytomegalovirus exposure and HLA in healthy donors (dated by TCRdb to about 2017). The library relied on the immunoSEQ multiplex PCR assay. For the multiplex PCR, a mixture combining 60 forward primers for TCR Vbeta segments and 13 reverse primers for TCR Jbeta segments was used. The table was pulled from immuneACCESS by TCRdb, which kept in-frame rearrangements only. Such tables lose some clones; where checked, under half of the loss comes from unresolved V genes, and the rest has no known cause. Counted in this sample were around 90,000 clones; 79% of them appeared once. The biggest ten clones account for more than 2.5% of the sample. Sequenced: PBMCs. The receptors originated from a male donor in good health and CMV-seropositive.

The J gene is TRBJ1-1, the V gene TRBV28; 10 bases align to TRBD1. CDR1 and CDR2 (germline): MDHEN, SYDVKM. J lost 4 bases, V lost 6 bases, and 8 bases had no gene match. CDR3 length: 15 residues. The CDR3, as DNA: TGTGCCAGCAGGTACGGGGACAGGGGAGGCACTGAAGCTTTCTTT. Its protein is CASRYGDRGGTEAFF.

V usage is TRBV5-1 and J usage is TRBJ2-3, with TRBD2 matching over 10 bases. This CDR3 has 15 residues. The germline gives CDR1 SGHRS, CDR2 YFSETQ. J was trimmed by 5 bases and V by 4 bases; bases with no gene match: 7. CDR3 nucleotide sequence: TGCGCCAGCAGCCCGATAGCGGGGGGTGGAGATACGCAGTATTTT. Protein product: CASSPIAGGGDTQYF.

This chain joins TRBV4-3 and TRBJ2-1; weak D call: TRBD1 (5 bases). The CDR3 is 15 amino acids. The V and J ends lost 1 base and 3 bases respectively, with 10 bases between them. Germline V gene sequence: CDR1 LGHNA, CDR2 YSLEER. The CDR3 DNA is TGCGCCAGCAGCCAAGCTCTAGGGGACTACAATGAGCAGTTCTTC. Residues: CASSQALGDYNEQFF.

The rearrangement links TRBV29-1 to TRBJ2-1, with D perhaps TRBD2 (6 bases). Trimming pared 6 bases from V and 9 bases from J, leaving 18 bases between. From germline, CDR1 is SQVTM and CDR2 ANQGSEA. This CDR3 spans 13 amino acids. CDR3 bases: TGCAGCGTATACAATAGGGGAGCGGGTGAGCAGTTCTTC. Amino acids: CSVYNRGAGEQFF.

The chain's CDR3 is CASSAGQANTGELFF. CDR3 DNA: TGTGCCAGCAGTGCAGGCCAGGCGAACACCGGGGAGCTGTTTTTT. The chain is built from TRBV6-1 and TRBJ2-2; D gene uncertain. CDR3 length: 15 residues. V was trimmed by 4 bases and J by 0 bases, leaving 9 bases between them. Germline CDR1 MNHNS, CDR2 SASEGT.

The chain recombines TRBV7-9 with TRBJ2-1, with D hard to call. This CDR3 comprises 14 residues. Germline V gene sequence: CDR1 SEHNR, CDR2 FQNEAQ (reference sequence). The V end lost 1 base, the J end lost 5 bases, and 9 bases lay between the germline ends. This chain's CDR3 is CASSLVTVHNEQFF. The DNA for the CDR3 is TGTGCCAGCAGCTTAGTCACTGTTCACAATGAGCAGTTCTTC.

V gene TRBV12-5 combines with J gene TRBJ2-3; D is uncertain. Germline V gene lookup returns CDR1 LGHNT and CDR2 FRNRAP. Trimming left V 3 bases short and J 4 bases short, with 5 bases between. The CDR3 contains 12 residues. CDR3 in amino acids: CASGFSADTQYF. In DNA form, the CDR3 reads TGTGCTAGTGGTTTCAGCGCAGATACGCAGTATTTT.

Here the CDR3 DNA reads TGTGCCATCGGAGAAGGGGGCGCGGACACTGAAGCTTTCTTT. This translates into CAIGEGGADTEAFF. This rearrangement joins TRBV10-3 to TRBJ1-1; 7 bases are shared with TRBD1. Trimming cost V 8 bases and J 3 bases; bases outside gene matches: 9. CDR3 length: 14 residues. Germline values: CDR1 ENHRY, CDR2 SYGVKD.

The chain carries TRBV7-9 and TRBJ1-2, with D unclear. The CDR3 is 12 amino acids. The germline CDR1 and CDR2 sequences are SEHNR and FQNEAQ (reference sequence). Trimming pared 4 bases from V and 7 bases from J, leaving 10 bases between. DNA of the CDR3: TGTGCCAGCAGCTCGACGGAGGCTGGCTACACCTTC. This sequence encodes CASSSTEAGYTF.

CDR3 amino acids: CASSSPGGGSEAFF. The CDR3, as DNA: TGTGCCAGCAGTTCCCCCGGCGGAGGCAGTGAAGCTTTCTTT. The gene calls are TRBV6-5 and TRBJ1-1; D uncertain. V was pared by 4 bases and J by 7 bases, with 16 bases between. CDR3 length equals 14 residues. CDR1 is MNHEY, CDR2 SVGAGI, per germline.

The rearrangement links TRBV27 to TRBJ2-6; possible D gene TRBD2, 7 bases. Trimming pared 8 bases from V and 4 bases from J, leaving 9 bases between. CDR1 is MNHEY and CDR2 is SMNVEV in the germline V gene (reference sequence). The CDR3 extends over 13 amino acids. CDR3 coding DNA: TGTGCCAGCGGGGGGGCGGGGGCCAACGTCCTGACTTTC. Protein: CASGGAGANVLTF.

The chain recombines TRBV6-4 with TRBJ1-4; possibly TRBD1 for D (6 bases). The germline V and J ends were trimmed by 6 bases and 4 bases, with 18 bases remaining between them. The CDR3 runs 16 residues. Germline V lookup: CDR1 MRHNA, CDR2 SNTAGT. CDR3 loop: CASRLRYRAYNEKLFF. The CDR3 nucleotides are TGTGCCAGCAGACTTCGCTACAGGGCCTATAATGAAAAACTGTTTTTT.